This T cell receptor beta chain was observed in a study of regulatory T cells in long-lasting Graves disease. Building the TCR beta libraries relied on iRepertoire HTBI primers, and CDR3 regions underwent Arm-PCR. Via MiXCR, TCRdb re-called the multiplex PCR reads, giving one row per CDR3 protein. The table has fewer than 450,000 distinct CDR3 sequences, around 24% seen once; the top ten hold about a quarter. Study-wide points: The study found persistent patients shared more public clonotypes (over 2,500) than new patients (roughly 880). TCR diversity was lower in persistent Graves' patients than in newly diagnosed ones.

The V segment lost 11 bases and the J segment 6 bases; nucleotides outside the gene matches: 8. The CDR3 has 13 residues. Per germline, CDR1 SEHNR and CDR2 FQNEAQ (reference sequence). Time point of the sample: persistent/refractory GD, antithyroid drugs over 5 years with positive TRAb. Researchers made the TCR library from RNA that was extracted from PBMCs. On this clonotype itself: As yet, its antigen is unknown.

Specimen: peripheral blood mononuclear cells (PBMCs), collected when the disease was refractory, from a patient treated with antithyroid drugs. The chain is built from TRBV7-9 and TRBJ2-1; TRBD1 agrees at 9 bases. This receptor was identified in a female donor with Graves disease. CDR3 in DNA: TGTGCCGGGTCCGGGACAGGGACCAATGAGCAGTTCTTC. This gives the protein CAGSGTGTNEQFF.